This T cell receptor (beta chain) was retrieved from a study of CD8 T cells in Susac syndrome. There are 13 residues in the CDR3. Germline CDR1 and CDR2: SGDLS and YYNGEE. Trimming shortened V by 0 bases and J by 5 bases, and 5 bases separated the two germline ends. This clonotype has a handful of counts. cDNA came from around 0.5 to 1 ug RNA primed by random hexamers. Via MiXCR, TCRdb re-called the immunoSEQ multiplex PCR reads, giving one row per CDR3 protein. The sample carries under 200,000 distinct CDR3 sequences, approximately 95% recorded once. This chain joins TRBV9 and TRBJ2-2; no clear D. The sequence was collected from a human donor with Susac syndrome. Sample: CD4+ T cells from PBMCs. CDR3 sequence reads: CASSVVGTGELFF. DNA of the CDR3: TGTGCCAGCAGCGTAGTCGGAACCGGGGAGCTGTTTTTT.